The 14 T cell receptor beta chains presented below share a single source sample, sequenced in a study of control samples from healthy donors and cancer patients (TCRdb year 2020). The library was prepared using the immunoSEQ multiplex PCR assay. Here the immuneACCESS table is served through TCRdb, limited to in-frame sequences with V and J called. Missing clones are a known gap in these copies; in checked studies unresolved V genes cover under half, and the rest lacks a known reason. This sample lists 150,000 or so clones; roughly 90% were detected once. Less than 7% of the sample is taken by the ten largest. Material for sequencing was blood. These receptors were collected from a man aged 18 to 30 in good health.

As concerns this clone: This same CDR3 is encoded by further DNA sequences in the sample. J is TRBJ2-7 and V is TRBV12-3 or TRBV12-4, with D hard to call. The ends were cut back, 3 bases at V and 4 bases at J, with 4 bases in the middle. This CDR3 is 11 amino acids long. In nucleotides, the CDR3 is TGTGCCAGCAGTTTGGGGTACGAGCAGTACTTC. Translated: CASSLGYEQYF.

The rearrangement joins TRBV11-2 to TRBJ1-3; D not certain. The CDR3 is 16 residues long. Trimming stripped 4 bases from V and 7 bases from J, with 20 bases between. Germline loops: CDR1 SGHAT, CDR2 FQNNGV. The CDR3 DNA follows: TGTGCCAGCAGCTCAGTCAGTGCATGGCTGGGCAACACCATATATTTT. Translation: CASSSVSAWLGNTIYF.

The chain joins TRBV21-1 to TRBJ1-3. TRBV21-1 is reported as a pseudogene. There are 16 residues in the CDR3. CDR3 amino acids: CASSKDHPGGGNTIYF. The CDR3 nucleotides read TGTGCCAGCAGCAAAGATCACCCTGGGGGTGGAAACACCATATATTTT.

The J gene is TRBJ2-7, the V gene TRBV5-3, with 8 nucleotides matching TRBD1. TRBV5-3 is filed as an ORF, its function uncertain. V was clipped by 3 bases and J by 3 bases; unmatched bases: 8. This CDR3 is 15 amino acids long. The CDR3 coding sequence is TGTGCCAGAAGCTCCTGGACAGGGCGCCGCTACGAGCAGTACTTC. Amino acid sequence: CARSSWTGRRYEQYF.

The gene calls are TRBV2 and TRBJ2-7, with TRBD1 matching over 8 bases. Germline assignment: CDR1 SNHLY and CDR2 FYNNEI. CDR3 length equals 12 residues. Unmatched junction bases numbered 8, after V lost 10 bases and J lost 6 bases. CDR3 sequence (DNA): TGTGCCACCACTGACAGGGGCGGCGAGCAGTACTTC. This gives the protein CATTDRGGEQYF.

This chain uses TRBV5-6 with TRBJ2-7; D might be TRBD1 (6 bases). This CDR3 is built from 17 residues. V was trimmed by 0 bases and J by 2 bases, leaving 18 bases between them. From germline, CDR1 is SGHDT and CDR2 YYEEEE. CDR3 DNA sequence: TGTGCCAGCAGCTTGGGTGCAGGGGCGTTTAGCCCCTACGAGCAGTACTTC. It encodes CASSLGAGAFSPYEQYF.

The chain is built from TRBV14 and TRBJ1-2, with D perhaps matching TRBD1 (5 bases). Trimming left V 4 bases short and J 0 bases short, with 15 bases between. In germline, CDR1 is SGHDN, CDR2 FVKESK. This CDR3 has 16 amino acids. The CDR3 DNA is TGTGCCAGCAGCCGCCACCCGACAGACTCTAACTATGGCTACACCTTC. Translation gives CASSRHPTDSNYGYTF.

This clone was seen a single time. This sequence joins TRBV5-1 and TRBJ2-5, with D uncertain. This CDR3 is built from 11 residues. The V and J ends lost 2 bases and 7 bases respectively, with 6 bases between them. CDR1 SGHRS and CDR2 YFSETQ come from the germline V gene. CDR3 amino acids: CASSFIGTQYF. CDR3 in DNA: TGCGCCAGCAGCTTTATAGGGACCCAGTACTTC.

J is TRBJ1-2 and V is TRBV5-6; D remains ambiguous. Germline values: CDR1 SGHDT, CDR2 YYEEEE. This CDR3 comprises 11 residues. V was pared by 2 bases and J by 8 bases, with 7 bases between. The CDR3 DNA reads as TGTGCCAGCAGCTTTGGGGTGGGCTACACCTTC. Its translation: CASSFGVGYTF.

The V gene is TRBV9, the J gene TRBJ2-3; no clear D gene. Deletions cut 4 bases from V and 4 bases from J, with 13 bases between. This CDR3 is built from 14 residues. Looked up from germline, CDR1 is SGDLS and CDR2 is YYNGEE. The CDR3 protein is CASSLKTLPDTQYF. Here the CDR3 DNA reads TGTGCCAGCAGCCTCAAGACTCTTCCAGATACGCAGTATTTT. The full variable domain, rest sourced from reference TRBV9 and TRBJ2-3, is DSGVTQTPKHLITATGQRVTLRCSPRSGDLSVYWYQQSLDQGLQFLIQYYNGEERAKGNILERFSAQQFPDLHSELNLSSLELGDSALYFCASSLKTLPDTQYFGPGTRLTVL.

The chain uses TRBV19 and TRBJ2-1, with a possible D match to TRBD2 (5 bases). This CDR3 has 11 amino acids. Germline V gene data show CDR1 as LNHDA and CDR2 as SQIVND (reference sequence). Trimming cost V 6 bases and J 9 bases, with 9 bases left between them. The CDR3 here is CASRREGEQFF. CDR3 coding DNA: TGTGCCAGTAGACGCGAGGGTGAGCAGTTCTTC.

The chain is built from TRBV9 and TRBJ2-5, with a tentative D call TRBD2 (7 bases). The CDR3 extends over 16 amino acids. Trimming removed 0 bases at V and 5 bases at J, with 17 bases between. Germline V gene data show CDR1 as SGDLS and CDR2 as YYNGEE. CDR3 sequence: CASSVVVGGPLETQYF. In DNA, the CDR3 is TGTGCCAGCAGCGTAGTGGTGGGGGGGCCGTTGGAGACCCAGTACTTC.

The chain carries TRBV4-1 and TRBJ2-1; D remains ambiguous. CDR1 is MGHRA and CDR2 is YSYEKL in the germline V gene. The V and J ends lost 0 bases and 4 bases respectively, with 19 bases between them. CDR3 size: 18 residues. The CDR3 sequence: CASSQDRFGLDKYNEQFF. CDR3 nucleotides: TGCGCCAGCAGCCAAGATCGGTTCGGCCTTGATAAATACAATGAGCAGTTCTTC.

V and J are TRBV6-5 and TRBJ2-5; possibly TRBD1 for D (5 bases). Trimming removed 4 bases from V and 0 bases from J, with 6 bases in between. CDR1 and CDR2 from the germline V gene are MNHEY and SVGAGI. There are 13 residues in the CDR3. The CDR3 is CASSWTHQETQYF. For the CDR3, the DNA is TGTGCCAGCAGTTGGACACACCAAGAGACCCAGTACTTC.